This is a list of T cell receptor beta chains from one sample in a study of naive and memory T cell subsets. Each CDR3 protein is one row after TCRdb ran MiXCR on the UMI-ligation and nested PCR reads. The sample consists of about 85,000 distinct CDR3 sequences, about 12% of them appearing once. The source material was central memory CD4+ T cells from blood. These receptor sequences come from a human donor in good health. Each CDR3 is given with its conserved first and last residue. A D gene is named only where the DNA matches it firmly. The size of a clone is reported for some rows only, either as once, few or many, or as a class for expanded clones.

abundance	v_gene	j_gene	d_gene	CDR3nt	CDR3aa
many	TRBV5-1	TRBJ1-6	NA	TGCGCCAGCAGTGAGTCGCTAAATTCACCCCTCCACTTT	CASSESLNSPLHF
NA	TRBV10-3	TRBJ1-1	TRBD1	TGTGCCATCAGGCGGGGGACAGGGGGCGCGGCGAACACTGAAGCTTTCTTT	CAIRRGTGGAANTEAFF
few	TRBV7-9	TRBJ2-7	NA	TGTGCCAGCAGCCCCCGCGGCGAGCAGTACTTC	CASSPRGEQYF
many	TRBV5-4	TRBJ2-3	TRBD2	TGTGCCAGCAGCCCGCCGACTAGCCGAAGCCCGCAGTATTTT	CASSPPTSRSPQYF
NA	TRBV12-3/TRBV12-4	TRBJ1-2	NA	TGTGCCAGCAGTGGCCAGATGAACTATGGCTACACCTTC	CASSGQMNYGYTF
many	TRBV6-5	TRBJ2-4	NA	TGTGCCAGCAGTTCCCCGGGACAACGAGCCAAAAACATTCAGTACTTC	CASSSPGQRAKNIQYF
few	TRBV20-1	TRBJ2-4	TRBD1	TGCAGTGCTAGGGACCGGGACAGACCTAAAAACATTCAGTACTTC	CSARDRDRPKNIQYF
NA	TRBV7-7	TRBJ2-3	TRBD1	TGTGCCAGCAGCTCCGGGGCAAGGACAGGGGGAACAGATACGCAGTATTTT	CASSSGARTGGTDTQYF
NA	TRBV3-1	TRBJ1-6	NA	TGTGCCAGCAGCCCCGCGTCTAGTTCTCCGGGGAGGGGATCACCCCTCCACTTT	CASSPASSSPGRGSPLHF
NA	TRBV20-1	TRBJ2-3	TRBD2	TGCAGTGCAGTGGGACTAGCGGTGACAGATACGCAGTATTTT	CSAVGLAVTDTQYF
NA	TRBV6-6	TRBJ2-7	NA	TGTGCCAGCCGAAGGGGACTCTCCTACGAGCAGTACTTC	CASRRGLSYEQYF
few	TRBV28	TRBJ2-5	TRBD1	TGTGCCAGCAGAGGGACAGTCCAAGAGACCCAGTACTTC	CASRGTVQETQYF
NA	TRBV10-3	TRBJ2-3	TRBD2	TGTGCCATCAGAAAAGACCCGGGACTAGCGGGAGATACGCAGTATTTT	CAIRKDPGLAGDTQYF
NA	TRBV4-1	TRBJ2-7	NA	TGCGCCAGCAGCCAACTGGGACTGGGGACCTACGAGCAGTACTTC	CASSQLGLGTYEQYF
NA	TRBV5-4	TRBJ2-2	TRBD2	TGTGCCAGCAGAGCTACTAGCGGGACGATCACCGGGGAGCTGTTTTTT	CASRATSGTITGELFF
few	TRBV11-1	TRBJ2-1	TRBD2	TGTGCCAGCAGCTTAGGGACTAGCGGGAGATACAATGAGCAGTTCTTC	CASSLGTSGRYNEQFF
NA	TRBV20-1	TRBJ1-4	NA	TGCAGTCCCCTAGAGGGCAGGAGTGAAAAACTGTTTTTT	CSPLEGRSEKLFF
few	TRBV12-3/TRBV12-4	TRBJ2-7	NA	TGTGCCAGCAGTCAAGGGCGGCAGGAGGACGAGCAGTACTTC	CASSQGRQEDEQYF
few	TRBV30	TRBJ1-5	NA	TGTGCCTGGAGTAAGGACAAAAGCAATCAGCCCCAGCATTTT	CAWSKDKSNQPQHF
NA	TRBV27	TRBJ1-6	NA	TGTGCCAGCAGTTTTGGATTGCGCGATAATTCACCCCTCCACTTT	CASSFGLRDNSPLHF
NA	TRBV12-3/TRBV12-4	TRBJ2-3	NA	TGTGCCAGCGCCCGTACAGATACGCAGTATTTT	CASARTDTQYF
few	TRBV7-8	TRBJ2-7	TRBD2	TGTGCCAGCAGCTTAGAGACTAGCGGGAGAGGCGCGCAGTACTTC	CASSLETSGRGAQYF
few	TRBV15	TRBJ2-7	TRBD2	TGTGCCACCAGCCCCCGTGCGGGACTAGCGGGGGTATCCTACGAGCAGTACTTC	CATSPRAGLAGVSYEQYF
many	TRBV20-1	TRBJ2-7	NA	TGCAGTGCCTATACTCCGCTGCAATCCTACGAGCAGTACTTC	CSAYTPLQSYEQYF
NA	TRBV24-1	TRBJ1-5	NA	TGTGCCACCAGTGGGGGGGAGACCCAGCCCCAGCATTTT	CATSGGETQPQHF
NA	TRBV6-2/TRBV6-3	TRBJ2-1	NA	TGTGCCAGCCGTGGGGGGGGCCGAAATGAGCAGTTCTTC	CASRGGGRNEQFF
few	TRBV12-3/TRBV12-4	TRBJ1-4	NA	TGTGCCAGCAGTCCCTTGGACAGAGAAAATGAAAAACTGTTTTTT	CASSPLDRENEKLFF
many	TRBV7-2	TRBJ1-2	NA	TGTGCCAGCAGCTTTGGCGGGACCCAGAACCAGTATGGCTACACCTTC	CASSFGGTQNQYGYTF
many	TRBV11-2	TRBJ2-3	TRBD1	TGTGCCAGCAGCTCCCGGACAGGGACAGATACGCAGTATTTT	CASSSRTGTDTQYF
NA	TRBV5-1	TRBJ1-1	NA	TGCGCCAGCAGCCCTGGCGGGATGTCGGGGAACACTGAAGCTTTCTTT	CASSPGGMSGNTEAFF
many	TRBV5-1	TRBJ2-3	TRBD2	TGCGCCAGCACCCCAGCGGGAGAAGAAACAGATACGCAGTATTTT	CASTPAGEETDTQYF
many	TRBV7-9	TRBJ1-5	NA	TGTGCCAGCAGCTTAGATAATCAGCCCCAGCATTTT	CASSLDNQPQHF
NA	TRBV2	TRBJ1-6	NA	TGTGCCAGCAGCCCACCGACAGGACGTTCCGGAAGCTCCTATAATTCACCCCTCCACTTT	CASSPPTGRSGSSYNSPLHF
NA	TRBV6-5	TRBJ1-1	NA	TGTGCCAGCAGTTACCTCCGATCAGGGAAGCTAGACACTGAAGCTTTCTTT	CASSYLRSGKLDTEAFF
few	TRBV5-1	TRBJ1-1	TRBD1	TGCGCCAGCAGCTTGGGGGACAGGACTACTGAAGCTTTCTTT	CASSLGDRTTEAFF
NA	TRBV20-1	TRBJ2-7	NA	TGCAGTGCTAGACGAGATGGATACGAGCAGTACTTC	CSARRDGYEQYF
NA	TRBV6-2/TRBV6-3	TRBJ2-7	TRBD2	TGTGCCAGCAGCTACACTAGCGGGAGTGTGTACGAGCAGTACTTC	CASSYTSGSVYEQYF
few	TRBV5-5	TRBJ2-3	NA	TGTGCCAGCAGCTTGAGAGGGCAGAAAGATACGCAGTATTTT	CASSLRGQKDTQYF
few	TRBV20-1	TRBJ2-3	TRBD2	TGCAGTGCTAGAGACCCAGCGAGCGGGAGGGCAGATACGCAGTATTTT	CSARDPASGRADTQYF
few	TRBV14	TRBJ2-5	NA	TGTGCCAGCAGCCAAACCCTGGGCCTACGAGGGGCACAAGAGACCCAGTACTTC	CASSQTLGLRGAQETQYF